This entry lists 19 T cell receptor beta chains sequenced from one sample in a study of Graves' ophthalmopathy and Graves' hyperthyroidism (dated by TCRdb to the late 2010s). The sequencer was an Illumina HiSeq 2000. TCR beta CDR3 regions were amplified from RNA transcripts for repertoire sequencing. HTBI primers and the Qiagen OneStep RT-PCR kit were used in a first-round RT-PCR, which was followed by a second-round multiplex PCR, size selection and purification. TCRdb passed the public sequencing reads through fastp at Q25 and MiXCR, retaining productive beta sequences. Each record represents a unique CDR3 protein, reported with the most common genes and DNA among its rows. Recorded for this sample are approximately 1.2 million distinct CDR3 sequences; 36% of them occurred a single time. The ten largest make up around 10% of the sample. Sequencing was carried out using peripheral blood or thyroid tissue (not recorded which). These TCRs come from an adult man with Graves' hyperthyroidism.

Comments on this clonotype: Since a much larger clone is just one base distant, this may be a read error. V usage is TRBV7-8 and J usage is TRBJ1-5, with TRBD1 as a possible D gene (6 bases). The CDR3 contains 16 residues. CDR1 and CDR2 (germline): SGHVS, FQNEAQ. The CDR3, as DNA: TGTGCCAACAGCTGGTCGTTGGGGGCGAGCAATCAGCCCCAGCATTTT. Protein sequence: CANSWSLGASNQPQHF.

This clonotype was counted between two and nine times. The CDR3 DNA is TGCAGTGCTAGAGGTGCTCGGGCAGCCGGAGAGCCCCAGCATTTT. Residues: CSARGARAAGEPQHF. V and J are TRBV20-1 and TRBJ1-5; D is undetermined. Germline V gene data show CDR1 as DFQATT and CDR2 as SNEGSKA (reference sequence). Trimming took 1 base from V and 8 from J, leaving 18 bases between them. This CDR3 comprises 15 residues.

This clonotype was counted many times. V and J are TRBV20-1 and TRBJ2-2; no clear D gene. This CDR3 contains 14 residues. The germline V gene has CDR1 DFQATT and CDR2 SNEGSKA (reference sequence). Trimming shortened V by 3 bases and J by 6 bases, and 14 bases separated the two germline ends. The CDR3 DNA reads as TGCAGTGCTAGGGCCTTCGCGATGGCCGGGGAGCTGTTTTTT. Protein sequence: CSARAFAMAGELFF.

This clonotype was recorded many times. The V call is TRBV7-9, the J call TRBJ2-2; 8 nucleotides match TRBD2. Germline V CDR1 and CDR2: SEHNR, FQNEAQ (reference sequence). The CDR3 is 16 amino acids. V shed 6 bases, J shed 9 bases, and the junction held 15 bases outside the gene matches. CDR3 DNA sequence: TGTGCCAGCAGACGGGGAGCGGGGGAATCTGTCCGGGAGCTGTTTTTT. It codes for CASRRGAGESVRELFF.

The chain has TRBV6-2 or TRBV6-3 and TRBJ2-2; D not resolved. CDR3 length equals 15 residues. The V gene's germline CDR1 is MNHEY and CDR2 SVGEGT. The germline V and J ends were trimmed by 2 bases and 4 bases, with 11 bases remaining between them. CDR3 protein: CASSYRPGGTGELFF. The CDR3 nucleotides read TGTGCCAGCAGTTACAGGCCCGGTGGCACCGGGGAGCTGTTTTTT.

This clonotype has a count of ten or more. The chain combines TRBV6-6 with TRBJ1-2; possibly TRBD1 for D (5 bases). Germline V lookup: CDR1 MNHNY, CDR2 SVGAGI (reference sequence). The CDR3 totals 12 residues. Deletions cut 8 bases from V and 5 bases from J, with 12 bases between. In nucleotides, the CDR3 is TGTGCCAGCCTCGGGGGGATGTATGGCTACACCTTC. This sequence encodes CASLGGMYGYTF.

The chain recombines TRBV7-9 with TRBJ2-7; D remains ambiguous. V gave up 5 bases and J gave up 0 bases, with 14 bases separating them. Germline assignment: CDR1 SEHNR and CDR2 FQNEAQ (reference sequence). The CDR3 has 15 residues. CDR3 residues: CASSLTPTRSYEQYF. CDR3 in DNA: TGTGCCAGCAGCCTGACCCCTACCCGCTCCTACGAGCAGTACTTC. The entire variable domain, with the rest obtained from reference TRBV7-9 and TRBJ2-7, is as follows: DTGVSQNPRHKITKRGQNVTFRCDPISEHNRLYWYRQTLGQGPEFLTYFQNEAQLEKSRLLSDRFSAERPKGSFSTLEIQRTEQGDSAMYLCASSLTPTRSYEQYFGPGTRLTVT.

The V and J genes are TRBV7-9 and TRBJ2-5; D is unclear. This CDR3 comprises 12 residues. V lost 5 bases and J lost 11, with 15 bases in between. Germline loops: CDR1 SEHNR, CDR2 FQNEAQ (reference sequence). CDR3 sequence (DNA): TGTGCCAGCAGCCAAGAGTGGACGGAGCAGTACTTC. Residues: CASSQEWTEQYF.

This clonotype was detected many times. The J gene is TRBJ2-7, the V gene TRBV7-9, with D maybe TRBD2 (7 bases). This CDR3 has 13 residues. V was shortened by 5 bases and J by 2 bases, with 10 bases between the two germline ends. Germline V gene sequence: CDR1 SEHNR, CDR2 FQNEAQ (reference sequence). CDR3 amino acids: CASSTGGPYEQYF. CDR3 DNA: TGTGCCAGCAGCACGGGGGGCCCCTACGAGCAGTACTTC.

This clonotype was found many times. This sequence joins TRBV29-1 and TRBJ2-7, with TRBD1 matching 7 bases. With V trimmed by 5 bases and J by 3 bases, 7 bases remained unmatched. The CDR3 is made up of 13 amino acids. Looked up from germline, CDR1 is SQVTM and CDR2 is ANQGSEA. CDR3 bases: TGCAGCGTTTCCCCGGGACAGAACTACGAGCAGTACTTC. It is translated as CSVSPGQNYEQYF.

This clonotype was observed a handful of times. This sequence joins TRBV20-1 and TRBJ1-2, with TRBD1 matching over 9 bases. V was clipped by 6 bases and J by 4 bases; unmatched bases: 9. Germline lookup yields CDR1 DFQATT and CDR2 SNEGSKA (reference sequence). The CDR3 contains 14 residues. CDR3 in amino acids: CSAVDRGRAYGYTF. The CDR3 DNA follows: TGCAGTGCCGTAGACAGGGGGAGGGCCTATGGCTACACCTTC.

The J gene is TRBJ1-5, the V gene TRBV10-3, with D perhaps TRBD1 (6 bases). Looked up from germline, CDR1 is ENHRY and CDR2 is SYGVKD. V was clipped by 2 bases and J by 2 bases, with 10 bases between them. CDR3 size: 15 residues. DNA of the CDR3: TGTGCCATCAGTGAGAACAGGGCCGGCAATCAGCCCCAGCATTTT. Protein sequence: CAISENRAGNQPQHF.

With respect to this clonotype: The final CDR3 position lacks the conserved phenylalanine or tryptophan, pointing to a likely read error. The DNA is left out, because the CDR3 cannot be placed on it with certainty; the CDR3 is given as TCRdb lists it. This chain links TRBV29-1 with TRBJ2-6. Germline assignment: CDR1 SQVTM and CDR2 ANQGSEA. Counting both end residues, the CDR3 totals 8 amino acids. This CDR3 reads CSVEVGTS.

CDR3 region: CASSHDYRTNFGTGELFF. The CDR3 DNA reads TGTGCCAGTAGTCACGATTACCGGACTAATTTCGGCACCGGGGAGCTGTTTTTT. The V gene is TRBV19, the J gene TRBJ2-2; possible D gene TRBD2, 6 bases. Germline V CDR1 and CDR2: LNHDA, SQIVND (reference sequence). This CDR3 comprises 18 residues. V was trimmed by 5 bases and J by 4 bases, leaving 23 bases between them.

This chain joins TRBV10-3 and TRBJ2-2; 8 nucleotides match TRBD2. Germline V gene lookup returns CDR1 ENHRY and CDR2 SYGVKD. The CDR3 extends over 15 amino acids. Trimming removed 6 bases from V and 2 bases from J; junction bases left unmatched: 5. CDR3 sequence (DNA): TGTGCCATCAGCGGGCGGGGGGTCAACACCGGGGAGCTGTTTTTT. This gives the protein CAISGRGVNTGELFF.

On this clonotype itself: At one of its ends the junction is not consistent with the germline gene, which may arise from a read error. The rearrangement links TRBV9 to TRBJ2-7; 8 bases map to TRBD2. The CDR3 is made up of 14 amino acids. The V gene's germline CDR1 is SGDLS and CDR2 YYNGEE. DNA for the CDR3: TGTGCCCGCAGCGTAACTAGCGGATCCTACGAGCAGTACTTC. Translation gives CARSVTSGSYEQYF.

Turning to this clonotype: It is likely a read error, because the conserved phenylalanine at the end of the CDR3 is missing. No DNA is shown, since the ends of the CDR3 on it are uncertain; the CDR3 is the one TCRdb lists. CDR3 loop: CSVQRLGTGRS. This rearrangement joins TRBV29-1 to TRBJ1-4; the tabulated D call, TRBD1, remains unverified against the DNA. The CDR3 length equals 11 residues, ends included. Germline V CDR1 and CDR2: SQVTM, ANQGSEA.

This clonotype was observed at least ten times. This chain connects TRBV5-1 to TRBJ2-2; unclear D gene. Per the germline V gene, CDR1 is SGHRS and CDR2 is YFSETQ. CDR3 length: 14 amino acids. Trimming took 5 bases from V and 0 from J, leaving 8 bases between them. CDR3 DNA: TGCGCCAGCAGATACACAACGAACACCGGGGAGCTGTTTTTT. This sequence encodes CASRYTTNTGELFF.

This clonotype was seen a few times. The junction and the germline gene differ at one end; a read error may be behind it. The chain couples TRBV15 to TRBJ1-3; the D is unclear. This CDR3 has 13 residues. Germline values: CDR1 LNHNV, CDR2 YYDKDF (reference sequence). Here the CDR3 reads CATGSSSGNTIYF. The CDR3 DNA reads TGTGCCACCGGCAGCAGCTCTGGAAACACCATATATTTT. The whole variable domain, remainder taken from reference TRBV15 and TRBJ1-3, is DAMVIQNPRYQVTQFGKPVTLSCSQTLNHNVMYWYQQKSSQAPKLLFHYYDKDFNNEADTPDNFQSRRPNTSFCFLDIRSPGLGDTAMYLCATGSSSGNTIYFGEGSWLTVV.